This is a list of T cell receptor beta chains from one sample in a study of lymphopenia after photon versus proton radiotherapy. This table comes from immunoSEQ multiplex PCR, and its TCRdb copy is limited to in-frame clones, with some not included. In the table there are some 40,000 clones, 70% to 90% of which are singletons. The sequencing here drew on peripheral blood, taken from a patient treated with proton-based radiotherapy. All receptors come from a woman in her 70s with pancreatic cancer. Some clones in this sample may be carry-over from other donors' samples. Each CDR3 is given without its conserved first and last residue. Clone size is shown for a subset of rows, as once, few, many or a class of expanded clone.

TRBJ1-1 | . | TRBV30 | AWRGRGGMNTEAF
TRBJ2-2 | . | TRBV27 | ASSLIDGELF
TRBJ1-5 | . | TRBV29-1 | SVGEGDQPQH
TRBJ2-5 | . | TRBV6-5 | ASSRLPGWETQY
TRBJ2-7 | . | TRBV4-3 | ASSLGIGVSYEQY
TRBJ2-3 | . | TRBV6-4 | ASSALAGDTQY
TRBJ2-3 | . | TRBV28 | ASSLYSSTDTQY
TRBJ1-2 | . | TRBV29-1 | SVPTGGYGYT
TRBJ1-1 | . | TRBV6-1 | ASSEAEWDSAF
TRBJ1-5 | few | TRBV2 | ASSSTGGNQPQH
TRBJ1-1 | . | TRBV28 | ASRSKTGKNTEAF
TRBJ2-3 | . | TRBV9 | ASSVITEGTDTQY
TRBJ2-7 | . | TRBV5-5 | ASSLTGDTYEQY
TRBJ2-3 | . | TRBV28 | ASSHRGLTDTQY
TRBJ2-2 | . | TRBV11-3 | ASSLSGTGTGELF
TRBJ2-6 | . | TRBV9 | ASSVTGTGLSGANVLT
TRBJ2-5 | . | TRBV5-1 | ASSPKEGGTQY
TRBJ1-2 | few | TRBV15 | ATSRLEGTGSGYGYT
TRBJ2-3 | once | TRBV5-1 | ASSLATSGRDTQY
TRBJ2-1 | . | TRBV5-1 | ASSTDSSYNEQF
TRBJ2-7 | . | TRBV27 | ASSFWGPYEQY
TRBJ2-3 | . | TRBV10-1 | ASSEISGRATDTQY
TRBJ1-2 | . | TRBV27 | ASSLPGQELSPQGVYGYT